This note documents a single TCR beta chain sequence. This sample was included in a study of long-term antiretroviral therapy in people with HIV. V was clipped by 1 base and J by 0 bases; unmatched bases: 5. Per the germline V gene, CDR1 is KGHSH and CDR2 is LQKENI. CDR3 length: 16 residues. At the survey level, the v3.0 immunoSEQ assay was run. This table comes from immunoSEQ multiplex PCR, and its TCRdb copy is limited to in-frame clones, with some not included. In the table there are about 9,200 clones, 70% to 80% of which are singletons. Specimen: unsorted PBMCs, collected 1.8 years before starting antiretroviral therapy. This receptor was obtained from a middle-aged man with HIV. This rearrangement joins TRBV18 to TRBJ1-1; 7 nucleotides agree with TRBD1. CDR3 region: CASSPQGAFMNTEAFF. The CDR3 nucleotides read TGTGCCAGCTCACCACAGGGGGCTTTTATGAACACTGAAGCTTTCTTT.